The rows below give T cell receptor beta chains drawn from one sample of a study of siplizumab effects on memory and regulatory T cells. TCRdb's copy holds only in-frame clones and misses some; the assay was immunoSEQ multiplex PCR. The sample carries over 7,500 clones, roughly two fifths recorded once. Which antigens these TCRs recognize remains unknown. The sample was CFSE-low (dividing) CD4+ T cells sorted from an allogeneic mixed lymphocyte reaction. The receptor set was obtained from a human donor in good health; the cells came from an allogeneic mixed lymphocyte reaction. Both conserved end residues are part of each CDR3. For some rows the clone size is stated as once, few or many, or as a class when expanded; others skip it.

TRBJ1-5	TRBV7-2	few	CASSLSSGRGLHQPQHF
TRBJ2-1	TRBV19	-	CASTTGTSGSYEQFF
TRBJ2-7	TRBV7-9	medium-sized	CASSPLAYEQYF
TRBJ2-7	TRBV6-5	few	CASLIQQGSQGEQYF
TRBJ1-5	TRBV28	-	CASSFGGQGNQPQHF
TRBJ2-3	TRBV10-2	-	CASITGTSGVDTQYF
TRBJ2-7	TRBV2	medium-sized	CASRIQAQPYEQYF
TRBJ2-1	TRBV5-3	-	CARCPGRVMSSYNEQFF
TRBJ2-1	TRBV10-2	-	CASSESALYNEQFF
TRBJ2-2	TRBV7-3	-	CASSLRQGTGELFF
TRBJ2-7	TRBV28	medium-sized	CASSSSGKISYEQYF
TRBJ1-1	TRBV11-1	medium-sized	CASSLSLGREAFF
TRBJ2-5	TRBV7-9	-	CASSNAGQGETQYF
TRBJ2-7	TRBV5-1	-	CASSLGLAGAGEQYF
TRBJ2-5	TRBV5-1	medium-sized	CASSPRATEGTQYF
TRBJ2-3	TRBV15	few	CATSRVLGGGSTDTQYF